The rows below give T cell receptor beta chains drawn from one sample of a study of blood T cell repertoires in COVID-19. The method was immunoSEQ multiplex PCR; TCRdb's version includes in-frame clones alone and lacks a portion of them. The sample contains about 260,000 clones, around 90% of which appear only once. Sequences were obtained from peripheral blood. Every receptor here comes from a human donor in a cohort sampled during active COVID-19. CDR3s include the opening cysteine and the closing phenylalanine or tryptophan. A D gene is named only where the DNA matches it firmly. A row's size may be missing; if present it is once, few, many or a size class.

v_call,j_call,d_call,clone_size,cdr3_length,cdr3_aa,cdr3_nt
TRBV15,TRBJ2-1,.,.,14,CATNVGTGVGEQFF,TGTGCCACCAATGTGGGGACTGGCGTTGGCGAGCAGTTCTTC
TRBV4-3,TRBJ2-7,.,.,14,CASSHSEDTYEQYF,TGCGCCAGCAGCCATTCCGAAGACACCTACGAGCAGTACTTC
TRBV5-1,TRBJ2-6,TRBD1,.,18,CASSRGDRGSSGANVLTF,TGCGCCAGCAGTCGGGGGGACAGGGGTAGCTCTGGGGCCAACGTCCTGACTTTC
TRBV6-2/TRBV6-3,TRBJ2-7,.,.,13,CASSPGTRNEQYF,TGTGCCAGCAGCCCCGGGACACGGAACGAGCAGTACTTC
TRBV23-1,TRBJ1-1,TRBD1,.,11,CATVRGTEAFF,TGCGCCACCGTCAGGGGGACTGAAGCTTTCTTT
TRBV6-6,TRBJ2-7,.,.,11,CASTDNYEQYF,TGTGCCAGCACCGACAACTACGAGCAGTACTTC
TRBV5-1,TRBJ1-1,.,few,15,CASSLAGTPNTEAFF,TGCGCCAGCAGCTTAGCCGGGACACCGAACACTGAAGCTTTCTTT
TRBV19,TRBJ2-7,TRBD2,.,14,CASSPGLAGYEQYF,TGTGCCAGTAGTCCGGGACTAGCGGGATACGAGCAGTACTTC
TRBV25-1,TRBJ1-4,.,.,17,CASSEVEAGRTNEKLFF,TGTGCCAGCAGTGAAGTAGAGGCAGGGAGGACTAATGAAAAACTGTTTTTT
TRBV20-1,TRBJ1-1,TRBD1,.,10,CSARGDRVFF,TGCAGTGCTAGAGGGGACAGGGTTTTCTTT
TRBV6-5,TRBJ1-1,TRBD1,once,15,CASSYRRQGTLRAFF,TGTGCCAGCAGTTACAGAAGACAGGGAACCCTGCGAGCTTTCTTT
TRBV30,TRBJ2-7,.,.,14,CAWNRGGTIYEQYF,TGTGCCTGGAATAGGGGCGGGACGATCTACGAGCAGTACTTC
TRBV28,TRBJ2-1,TRBD2,.,16,CASSPSSGSGYNEQFF,TGTGCCAGCAGTCCCTCTAGCGGGAGTGGTTACAATGAGCAGTTCTTC
TRBV19,TRBJ1-2,.,.,14,CASRLVREDYGYTF,TGTGCCAGTAGATTAGTGAGAGAAGACTATGGCTACACCTTC
TRBV4-3,TRBJ1-4,.,.,13,CASSQDRLEKLFF,TGCGCCAGCAGCCAAGACAGGTTAGAAAAACTGTTTTTT
TRBV7-2,TRBJ1-2,TRBD1,once,16,CASSGTGQRVAIGYTF,TGTGCCAGCAGCGGAACGGGACAGAGAGTCGCTATTGGCTACACCTTC
TRBV4-2,TRBJ2-7,.,.,16,CASSQGLQGSSYEQYF,TGTGCCAGCAGCCAAGGGCTACAGGGATCGTCCTACGAGCAGTACTTC
TRBV24-1,TRBJ2-1,TRBD2,.,19,CATSAWEFGTSGAESEQFF,TGTGCCACCAGTGCCTGGGAATTCGGGACTAGCGGGGCCGAGAGTGAGCAGTTCTTC
TRBV6-5,TRBJ1-1,.,.,13,CAIMGHPNTEAFF,TGTGCCATTATGGGACACCCGAACACTGAAGCTTTCTTT
TRBV19,TRBJ2-7,.,.,15,CASSPPNRASYEQYF,TGTGCCAGTAGTCCCCCTAACAGGGCATCCTACGAGCAGTACTTC
TRBV27,TRBJ2-3,TRBD2,.,15,CASSALSGRGDTQYF,TGTGCCAGCAGTGCCCTTTCGGGGAGGGGAGATACGCAGTATTTT
TRBV12-3/TRBV12-4,TRBJ1-1,.,.,13,CASSFDRYTEAFF,TGTGCCAGCAGTTTCGACAGATACACTGAAGCTTTCTTT
TRBV7-9,TRBJ1-5,.,.,14,CASSIVGGGQPQHF,TGTGCCAGCAGCATAGTGGGGGGAGGTCAGCCCCAGCATTTT
TRBV4-1,TRBJ2-1,.,.,18,CASSQEGGHPSSYNEQFF,TGCGCCAGCAGCCAAGAAGGGGGTCACCCCAGCTCCTACAATGAGCAGTTCTTC
TRBV9,TRBJ1-3,.,few,13,CASGTGTGNTIYF,TGTGCCAGCGGCACAGGGACTGGAAACACCATATATTTT
TRBV19,TRBJ1-1,TRBD1,.,15,CASSEDRGIDTEAFF,TGTGCCAGTAGCGAAGACAGGGGGATAGACACTGAAGCTTTCTTT
TRBV7-9,TRBJ2-7,.,.,16,CASSSSSGYYSYEQYF,TGTGCCAGCAGCTCCAGTAGCGGATACTACTCCTACGAGCAGTACTTC
TRBV19,TRBJ2-7,TRBD2,few,17,CASSIDHGTSDAYEQYF,TGTGCCAGTAGTATAGACCACGGGACTAGTGATGCCTACGAGCAGTACTTC